The present entry profiles one TCR beta chain with its context. As yet, its antigen is unknown. Trimming left V 0 bases short and J 3 bases short, with 10 bases between. Germline-derived CDR1 and CDR2 are SGDLS and YYNGEE. The CDR3 extends over 15 amino acids. This sample was included in a study of siplizumab effects on memory and regulatory T cells. Findings of the study overall: Of the alloreactive clones, only a minor fraction mapped to unstimulated subsets. Siplizumab cultures yielded proliferating Tregs whose suppressive function was not confirmed.

Only in-frame clones appear in the TCRdb table, and some are missing; sequencing was by immunoSEQ multiplex PCR. The sample has about 82,000 clones; 87% are singletons. This chain links TRBV9 with TRBJ1-5; tentatively, D is TRBD1 (5 bases). The clonotype comes from a human donor in good health. The sample consisted of Tregs sorted from blood. The CDR3 DNA sequence: TGTGCCAGCAGCGTAGACAGCAGGGTCAATCAGCCCCAGCATTTT. Its translation: CASSVDSRVNQPQHF. Full variable domain (remainder filled in from reference TRBV9 and TRBJ1-5): DSGVTQTPKHLITATGQRVTLRCSPRSGDLSVYWYQQSLDQGLQFLIQYYNGEERAKGNILERFSAQQFPDLHSELNLSSLELGDSALYFCASSVDSRVNQPQHFGDGTRLSIL.